Only one count was recorded for the clone carrying this T cell receptor (beta chain). Its antigen is currently unknown. Here immunoSEQ multiplex PCR was the method, and the copy in TCRdb shows in-frame clones only, minus some. The sample includes around 40,000 clones, approximately 89% seen only once; the top ten take roughly 10%. This sample is part of a study of PD-L1 blockade in urothelial cancer. Across the study: In the patient group, about 90% of the roughly 29 were males with bladder-origin urothelial cancer. Blood was evaluated 3 weeks (second dose) and 6 weeks after therapy began.

The germline V and J ends were trimmed by 0 bases and 2 bases, with 9 bases remaining between them. The CDR3 loop spans 14 amino acids. CDR1 SGHNT and CDR2 YYREEE come from the germline V gene (reference sequence). Findings of the study overall: Durable-benefit patients had greater expansion of tumor-associated blood clones at 3 weeks.

Time point meaning: pretreatment peripheral blood. This TCR was sampled from a woman aged 60-75 years with urothelial cancer. The V call is TRBV5-4, the J call TRBJ2-7; D possibly corresponds to TRBD2 (6 bases). The source material was PBMCs, sampled around atezolizumab (anti-PD-L1) treatment. The CDR3 loop is CASSLAPGAYEQYF. The CDR3 DNA reads as TGTGCCAGCAGCTTGGCCCCGGGGGCCTACGAGCAGTACTTC. The complete variable domain, with remaining parts taken from reference TRBV5-4 and TRBJ2-7, reads ETGVTQSPTHLIKTRGQQVTLRCSSQSGHNTVSWYQQALGQGPQFIFQYYREEENGRGNFPPRFSGLQFPNYSSELNVNALELDDSALYLCASSLAPGAYEQYFGPGTRLTVT.